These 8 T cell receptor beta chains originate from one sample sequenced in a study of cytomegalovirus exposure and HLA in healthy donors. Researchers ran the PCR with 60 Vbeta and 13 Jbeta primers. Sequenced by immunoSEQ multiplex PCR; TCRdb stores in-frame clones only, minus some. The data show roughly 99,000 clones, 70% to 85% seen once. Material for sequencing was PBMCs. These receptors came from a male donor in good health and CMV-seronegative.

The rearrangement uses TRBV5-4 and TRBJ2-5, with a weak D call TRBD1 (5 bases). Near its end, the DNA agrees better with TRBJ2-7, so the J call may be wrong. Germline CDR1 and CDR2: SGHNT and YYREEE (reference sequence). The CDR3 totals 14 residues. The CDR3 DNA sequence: TGTGCCAGCAGCTTCTTAGGGGCTTTCTACGAGCAGTACTTC. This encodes CASSFLGAFYEQYF.

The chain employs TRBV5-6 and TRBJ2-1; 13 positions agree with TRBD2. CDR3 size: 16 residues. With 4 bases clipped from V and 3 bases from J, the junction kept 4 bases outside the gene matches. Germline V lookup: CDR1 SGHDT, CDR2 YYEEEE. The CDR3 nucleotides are TGTGCCAGCAGCACAGGACTAGCGGGGGTCTACAATGAGCAGTTCTTC. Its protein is CASSTGLAGVYNEQFF.

The CDR3 protein is CASTFLYSYNEQFF. The CDR3 DNA is TGCGCCAGCACCTTCTTATACTCCTACAATGAGCAGTTCTTC. The chain uses TRBV5-1 and TRBJ2-1, with D hard to call. Germline CDR1 SGHRS, CDR2 YFSETQ. Trimming pared 6 bases from V and 0 bases from J, leaving 10 bases between. CDR3 length: 14 amino acids.

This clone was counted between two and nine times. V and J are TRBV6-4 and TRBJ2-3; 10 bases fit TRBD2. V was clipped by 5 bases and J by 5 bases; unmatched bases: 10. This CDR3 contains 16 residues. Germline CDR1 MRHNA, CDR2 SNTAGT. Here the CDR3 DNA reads TGTGCCAGCAGTCCTGAAGCGGGAGGGCCAGGAGATACGCAGTATTTT. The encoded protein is CASSPEAGGPGDTQYF.

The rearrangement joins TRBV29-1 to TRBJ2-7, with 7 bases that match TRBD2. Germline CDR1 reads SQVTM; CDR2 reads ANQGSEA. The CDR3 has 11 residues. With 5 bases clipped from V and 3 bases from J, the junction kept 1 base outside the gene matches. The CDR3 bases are TGCAGCGTTTGGGGGGGCTACGAGCAGTACTTC. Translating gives CSVWGGYEQYF.

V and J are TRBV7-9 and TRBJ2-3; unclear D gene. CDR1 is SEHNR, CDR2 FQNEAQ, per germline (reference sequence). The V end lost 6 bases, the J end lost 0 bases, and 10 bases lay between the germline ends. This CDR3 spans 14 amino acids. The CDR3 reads CASSFSASTDTQYF. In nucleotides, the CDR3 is TGTGCCAGCAGTTTCAGCGCCAGCACAGATACGCAGTATTTT.

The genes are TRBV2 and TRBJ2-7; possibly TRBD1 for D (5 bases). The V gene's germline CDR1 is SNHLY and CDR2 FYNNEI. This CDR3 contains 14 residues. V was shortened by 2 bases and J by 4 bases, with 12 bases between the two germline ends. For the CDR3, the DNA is TGTGCCAGCAGTGAAAGGATTAGGGGATACGAGCAGTACTTC. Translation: CASSERIRGYEQYF. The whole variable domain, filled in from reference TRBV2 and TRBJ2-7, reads EPEVTQTPSHQVTQMGQEVILRCVPISNHLYFYWYRQILGQKVEFLVSFYNNEISEKSEIFDDQFSVERPDGSNFTLKIRSTKLEDSAMYFCASSERIRGYEQYFGPGTRLTVT.

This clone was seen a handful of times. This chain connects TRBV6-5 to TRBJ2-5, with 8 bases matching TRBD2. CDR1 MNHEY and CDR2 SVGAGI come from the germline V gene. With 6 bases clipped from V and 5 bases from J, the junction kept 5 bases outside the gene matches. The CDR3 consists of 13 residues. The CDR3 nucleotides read TGTGCCAGCAGAACTAGCGGAGGCGAGACCCAGTACTTC. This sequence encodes CASRTSGGETQYF.